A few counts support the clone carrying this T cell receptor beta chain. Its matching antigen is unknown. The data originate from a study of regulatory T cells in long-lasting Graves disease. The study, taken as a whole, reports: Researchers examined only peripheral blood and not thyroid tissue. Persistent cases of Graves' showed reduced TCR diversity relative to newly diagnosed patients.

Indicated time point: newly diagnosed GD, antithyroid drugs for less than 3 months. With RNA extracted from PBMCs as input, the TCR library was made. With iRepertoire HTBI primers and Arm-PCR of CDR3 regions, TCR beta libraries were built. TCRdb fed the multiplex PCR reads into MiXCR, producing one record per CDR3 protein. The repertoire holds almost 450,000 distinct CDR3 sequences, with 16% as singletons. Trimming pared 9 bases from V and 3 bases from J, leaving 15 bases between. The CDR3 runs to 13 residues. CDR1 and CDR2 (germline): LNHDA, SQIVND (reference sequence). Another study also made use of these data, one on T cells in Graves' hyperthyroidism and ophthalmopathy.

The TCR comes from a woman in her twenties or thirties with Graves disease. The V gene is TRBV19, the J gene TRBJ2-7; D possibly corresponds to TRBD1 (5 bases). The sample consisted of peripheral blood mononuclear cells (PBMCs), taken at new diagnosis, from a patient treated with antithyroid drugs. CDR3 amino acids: CASSPGHHYEQYF. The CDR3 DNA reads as TGTGCCAGCAGTCCAGGACACCACTACGAGCAGTACTTC.